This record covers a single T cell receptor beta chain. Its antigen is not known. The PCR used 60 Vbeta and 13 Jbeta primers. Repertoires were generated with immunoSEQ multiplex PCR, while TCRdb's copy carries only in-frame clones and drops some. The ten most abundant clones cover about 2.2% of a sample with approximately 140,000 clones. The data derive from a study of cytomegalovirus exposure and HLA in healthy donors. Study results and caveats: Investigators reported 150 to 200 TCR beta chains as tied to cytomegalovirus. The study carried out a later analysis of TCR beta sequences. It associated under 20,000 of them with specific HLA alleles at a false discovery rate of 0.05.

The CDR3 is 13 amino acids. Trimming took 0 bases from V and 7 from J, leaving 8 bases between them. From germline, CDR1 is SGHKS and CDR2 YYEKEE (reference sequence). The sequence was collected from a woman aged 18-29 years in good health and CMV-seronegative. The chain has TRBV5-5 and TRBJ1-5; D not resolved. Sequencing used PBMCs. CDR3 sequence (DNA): TGTGCCAGCAGCTTGGCCGAGAGACAGCCCCAGCATTTT. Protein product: CASSLAERQPQHF.